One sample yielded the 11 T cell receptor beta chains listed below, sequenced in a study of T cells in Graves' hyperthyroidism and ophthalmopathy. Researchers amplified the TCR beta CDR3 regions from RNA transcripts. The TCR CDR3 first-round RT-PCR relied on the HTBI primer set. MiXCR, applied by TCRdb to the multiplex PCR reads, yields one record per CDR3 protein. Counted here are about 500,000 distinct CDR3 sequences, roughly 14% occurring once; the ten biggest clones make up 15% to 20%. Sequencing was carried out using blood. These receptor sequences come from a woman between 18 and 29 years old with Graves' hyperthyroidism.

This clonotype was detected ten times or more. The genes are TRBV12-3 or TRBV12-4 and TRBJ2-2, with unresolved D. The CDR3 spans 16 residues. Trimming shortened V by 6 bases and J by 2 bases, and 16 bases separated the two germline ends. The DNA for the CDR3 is TGTGCCAGCAGCCACAAACTAAAATCAAACACCGGGGAGCTGTTTTTT. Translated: CASSHKLKSNTGELFF.

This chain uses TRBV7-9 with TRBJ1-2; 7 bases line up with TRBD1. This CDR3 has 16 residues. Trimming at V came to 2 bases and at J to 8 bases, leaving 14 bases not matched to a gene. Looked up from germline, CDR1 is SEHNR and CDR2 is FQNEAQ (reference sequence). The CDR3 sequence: CASSLRRGAGGRGYTF. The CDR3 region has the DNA TGTGCCAGCAGCTTACGACGGGGCGCAGGGGGAAGAGGCTACACCTTC.

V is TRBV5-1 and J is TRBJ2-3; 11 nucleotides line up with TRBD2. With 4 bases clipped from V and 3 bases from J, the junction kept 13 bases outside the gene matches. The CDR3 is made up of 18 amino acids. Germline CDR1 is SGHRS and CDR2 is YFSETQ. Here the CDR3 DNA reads TGCGCCAGCAGCAGCCCTCCGGGACTAGCGGCGCGTACAGATACGCAGTATTTT. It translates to CASSSPPGLAARTDTQYF.

The CDR3 loop is CARETSGRARSYNEQFF. Here the CDR3 DNA reads TGTGCCAGGGAGACTAGCGGGAGGGCCCGCTCCTACAATGAGCAGTTCTTC. The chain carries TRBV2 and TRBJ2-1; TRBD2 aligns across 14 bases. Germline-derived CDR1 and CDR2 are SNHLY and FYNNEI. The CDR3 has 17 amino acids. J gave up 0 bases and V 9 bases, and 7 bases lay outside the gene matches.

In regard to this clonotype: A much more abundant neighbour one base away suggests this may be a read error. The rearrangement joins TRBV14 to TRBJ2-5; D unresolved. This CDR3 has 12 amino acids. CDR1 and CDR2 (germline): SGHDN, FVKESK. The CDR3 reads CASSQLQEAQYF. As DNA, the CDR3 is TGTGCCAGCAGCCAACTACAAGAGGCCCAGTACTTC.

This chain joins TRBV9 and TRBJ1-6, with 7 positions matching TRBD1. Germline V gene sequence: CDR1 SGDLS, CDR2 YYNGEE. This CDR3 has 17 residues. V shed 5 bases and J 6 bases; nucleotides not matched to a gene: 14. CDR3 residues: CASRDRNQLVPNSPLHF. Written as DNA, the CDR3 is TGTGCCAGCAGGGACAGGAACCAACTCGTCCCTAATTCACCCCTCCACTTT.

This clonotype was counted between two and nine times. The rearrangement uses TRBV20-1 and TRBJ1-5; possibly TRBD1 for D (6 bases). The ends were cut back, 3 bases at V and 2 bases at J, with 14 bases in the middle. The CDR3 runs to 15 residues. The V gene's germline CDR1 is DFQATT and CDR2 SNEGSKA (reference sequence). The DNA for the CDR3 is TGCAGTGCTAGCCCAGGGGTTTATGGCAATCAGCCCCAGCATTTT. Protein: CSASPGVYGNQPQHF.

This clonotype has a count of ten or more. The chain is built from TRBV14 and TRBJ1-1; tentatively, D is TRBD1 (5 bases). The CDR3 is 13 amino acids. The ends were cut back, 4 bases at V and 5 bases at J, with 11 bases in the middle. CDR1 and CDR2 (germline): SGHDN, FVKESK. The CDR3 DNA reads TGTGCCAGCAGCCTCTACAGGAGTACTGAAGCTTTCTTT. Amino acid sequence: CASSLYRSTEAFF.

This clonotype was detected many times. Here the CDR3 DNA reads TGTGCCAGCCAGCATAGTTGGGACAGGATAACAGATACGCAGTATTTT. Translated, it gives CASQHSWDRITDTQYF. The rearrangement uses TRBV27 and TRBJ2-3; 8 bases are shared with TRBD1. The CDR3 sequence is 16 residues long. The V gene's germline CDR1 is MNHEY and CDR2 SMNVEV (reference sequence). J was trimmed by 3 bases and V by 8 bases; bases with no gene match: 13.

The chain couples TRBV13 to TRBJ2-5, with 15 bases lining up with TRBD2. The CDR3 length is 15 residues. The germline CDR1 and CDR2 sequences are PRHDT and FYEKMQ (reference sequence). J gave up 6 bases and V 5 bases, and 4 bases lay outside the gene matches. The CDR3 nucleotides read TGTGCCAGCAGCCCCGGGACTAGCGGGAGGAAGACCCAGTACTTC. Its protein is CASSPGTSGRKTQYF.

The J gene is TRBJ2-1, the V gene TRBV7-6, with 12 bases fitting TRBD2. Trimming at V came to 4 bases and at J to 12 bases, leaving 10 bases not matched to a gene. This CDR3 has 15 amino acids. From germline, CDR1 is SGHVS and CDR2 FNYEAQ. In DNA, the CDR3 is TGTGCCAGCAGCTCGCTAGCGGGAGGGGGTGGAGGGCAGTTCTTC. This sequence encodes CASSSLAGGGGGQFF.